The 32 T cell receptor beta chains below were found in one sample sequenced in a study of T cell clonotyping in hematopoietic cell transplantation. Time point noted: recipient sample about 28 days before transplant, after cytoreduction. Measured with immunoSEQ multiplex PCR; TCRdb has only the in-frame clones, and not every one. The repertoire has 10,000 or so clones, more than 60% of them found once; the top ten carry around 31%. Sequences were derived from peripheral blood mononuclear cells, sampled before stem cell transplant. Receptors were obtained from a man aged 55 to 69 with acute myeloid leukemia. Some clones in this sample may be carry-over from other donors' samples.

V is TRBV5-1 and J is TRBJ2-2; tentative D call: TRBD2 (6 bases). This CDR3 is 16 amino acids long. Germline CDR1 and CDR2: SGHRS and YFSETQ. V lost 3 bases to trimming and J lost 2 bases, with 14 bases between them. CDR3 nucleotides: TGCGCCAGCAGCTGGACCTCGGGGACTAACACCGGGGAGCTGTTTTTT. Translation gives CASSWTSGTNTGELFF.

The chain recombines TRBV29-1 with TRBJ2-2, with 11 bases matching TRBD2. The CDR3 sequence is 16 residues long. Germline V gene lookup returns CDR1 SQVTM and CDR2 ANQGSEA. Losses at the gene ends were 4 bases for V and 4 bases for J; bases not matched to a gene: 8. The CDR3 here is CSVVLAGAFVTGELFF. The DNA for the CDR3 is TGCAGCGTTGTACTAGCGGGGGCCTTTGTCACCGGGGAGCTGTTTTTT.

The rearrangement joins TRBV11-3 to TRBJ1-4; TRBD1 matches 7 bases. With 8 bases clipped from V and 5 bases from J, the junction kept 11 bases outside the gene matches. Per germline, CDR1 SGHNT and CDR2 YENEEA. The CDR3 covers 15 residues. CDR3 DNA sequence: TGTGCCAGCCGATGGGAGACAGGGAAGAATGAAAAACTGTTTTTT. Translating it yields CASRWETGKNEKLFF.

V gene TRBV9 combines with J gene TRBJ2-5, with a weak D call TRBD1 (5 bases). The CDR3 consists of 14 residues. V was trimmed by 2 bases and J by 2 bases, leaving 10 bases between them. Germline CDR1 is SGDLS and CDR2 is YYNGEE. The CDR3 DNA follows: TGTGCCAGCAGCGTCTCAGGGTTTCAAGAGACCCAGTACTTC. This sequence encodes CASSVSGFQETQYF.

This clone was counted between two and nine times. V and J are TRBV7-9 and TRBJ2-4; TRBD2 is a possible D gene (6 bases). The CDR3 spans 18 residues. Germline CDR1 SEHNR, CDR2 FQNEAQ (reference sequence). Trimming stripped 1 base from V and 1 base from J, with 17 bases between. The CDR3 nucleotides read TGTGCCAGCAGCTTAGACCGGGGGAGTAGTCTCGCCAAAAACATTCAGTACTTC. Residues: CASSLDRGSSLAKNIQYF.

This clone was counted only a few times. The chain carries TRBV11-2 and TRBJ1-2, with D hard to call. Trimming stripped 5 bases from V and 0 bases from J, with 16 bases between. Per germline, CDR1 SGHAT and CDR2 FQNNGV. The CDR3 runs to 16 residues. As DNA, the CDR3 is TGTGCCAGCAGCCTACCGAGACCGACGACTAACTATGGCTACACCTTC. Encoded protein: CASSLPRPTTNYGYTF. Together with reference TRBV11-2 and TRBJ1-2, the CDR3 gives the full variable domain: EAGVAQSPRYKIIEKRQSVAFWCNPISGHATLYWYQQILGQGPKLLIQFQNNGVVDDSQLPKDRFSAERLKGVDSTLKIQPAKLEDSAVYLCASSLPRPTTNYGYTFGSGTRLTVV.

The CDR3 reads CASSLVSRDEQYF. The CDR3 coding sequence is TGTGCCAGCAGCTTAGTAAGTAGGGACGAGCAGTACTTC. This chain uses TRBV7-2 with TRBJ2-7; D remains unclear. V dropped 1 base and J dropped 5 bases, with 9 bases sitting between them. Germline V lookup: CDR1 SGHTA, CDR2 FQGNSA. The length of the CDR3 is 13 residues.

This clone was detected once. The V gene is TRBV6-6, the J gene TRBJ2-7; perhaps TRBD1 as D (6 bases). Per the germline V gene, CDR1 is MNHNY and CDR2 is SVGAGI (reference sequence). CDR3 length equals 15 residues. The V end lost 0 bases, the J end lost 1 base, and 10 bases lay between the germline ends. The CDR3 reads CASSYSSTGSYEQYF. Here the CDR3 DNA reads TGTGCCAGCAGTTACTCGAGTACAGGGTCCTACGAGCAGTACTTC.

This rearrangement joins TRBV6-6 to TRBJ1-2; D possibly corresponds to TRBD1 (5 bases). There are 13 residues in the CDR3. Germline CDR1 reads MNHNY; CDR2 reads SVGAGI (reference sequence). V lost 2 bases and J lost 8, with 12 bases in between. The CDR3 spells CASSYEQVRGYTF. Here the CDR3 DNA reads TGTGCCAGCAGTTACGAACAGGTTCGCGGCTACACCTTC.

The chain uses TRBV25-1 and TRBJ2-1; no clear D gene. The V end was cut by 4 bases, the J end by 5 bases, with 9 bases between. The CDR3 spans 13 residues. Germline V gene data show CDR1 as MGHDK and CDR2 as SYGVNS. DNA for the CDR3: TGTGCCAGCAGTGTTGGGCTCAACAATGAGCAGTTCTTC. It yields the protein CASSVGLNNEQFF.

The genes are TRBV10-2 and TRBJ1-1; 8 bases agree with TRBD1. The germline gives CDR1 WSHSY, CDR2 SAAADI. J lost 7 bases, V lost 3 bases, and 10 bases had no gene match. The CDR3 consists of 15 residues. CDR3 nucleotide sequence: TGCGCCAGCAGTGATAGGACAGGGACGAAGATTGAAGCTTTCTTT. It yields the protein CASSDRTGTKIEAFF.

V is TRBV9 and J is TRBJ1-1, with D hard to call. Germline CDR1 is SGDLS and CDR2 is YYNGEE. The V and J ends lost 0 bases and 1 base respectively, with 10 bases between them. This CDR3 is built from 15 residues. The CDR3 here is CASSVAGLANTEAFF. The CDR3 DNA is TGTGCCAGCAGCGTAGCGGGGTTAGCGAACACTGAAGCTTTCTTT.

This clone was detected a few times. The chain employs TRBV6-1 and TRBJ1-5; D not resolved. This CDR3 comprises 13 residues. The V gene's germline CDR1 is MNHNS and CDR2 SASEGT. V was cut by 0 bases and J by 7 bases, with 7 bases left in between. In DNA, the CDR3 is TGTGCCAGCAGTGAAGCGCCAGGCCAGCCCCAGCATTTT. This codes for CASSEAPGQPQHF.

This rearrangement joins TRBV30 to TRBJ1-4; no firm D call. Germline loops: CDR1 GTSNPN, CDR2 SVGIG (reference sequence). V gave up 5 bases and J gave up 8 bases, with 12 bases separating them. CDR3 length: 12 residues. CDR3 sequence reads: CAWDKIREKLFF. The CDR3 DNA sequence: TGTGCCTGGGACAAGATCAGGGAAAAACTGTTTTTT.

In this sample, this clone turned up a few times. The chain couples TRBV30 to TRBJ2-7; D call uncertain. The V gene's germline CDR1 is GTSNPN and CDR2 SVGIG (reference sequence). The CDR3 sequence is 12 residues long. Trimming took off 0 bases at V and 2 bases at J, with 5 bases between the two ends. The CDR3 bases are TGTGCCTGGAGTGTCAGAACCTACGAGCAGTACTTC. Encoded protein: CAWSVRTYEQYF.

CDR3 in amino acids: CASSLAPGQGSETQYF. The CDR3 DNA reads TGTGCCAGCAGCTTAGCTCCGGGACAGGGATCGGAGACCCAGTACTTC. The chain employs TRBV7-3 and TRBJ2-5; 9 nucleotides align to TRBD1. V was pared by 2 bases and J by 5 bases, with 9 bases of the junction left unmatched. This CDR3 has 16 residues. Per germline, CDR1 SGHTA and CDR2 FQGTGA.

The J gene is TRBJ2-3, the V gene TRBV27; D may match TRBD1 or TRBD2 (6 bases each). The CDR3 length is 16 residues. Trimming left V 3 bases short and J 4 bases short, with 17 bases between. Germline CDR1 and CDR2: MNHEY and SMNVEV (reference sequence). The CDR3 nucleotides are TGTGCCAGCAGTTTGACCGGGGGCTCTAGGGCAGATACGCAGTATTTT. This gives the protein CASSLTGGSRADTQYF.

This chain joins TRBV19 and TRBJ2-5; D may be TRBD1 (6 bases). Germline CDR1 LNHDA, CDR2 SQIVND (reference sequence). The CDR3 spans 13 residues. The germline V and J ends were trimmed by 10 bases and 5 bases, with 17 bases remaining between them. The CDR3 protein is CATATGIDETQYF. In DNA form, the CDR3 reads TGTGCCACCGCCACAGGGATTGACGAGACCCAGTACTTC.

This clone has only one observation. The rearrangement uses TRBV6-6 and TRBJ2-7; D unresolved. Germline-derived CDR1 and CDR2 are MNHNY and SVGAGI (reference sequence). V gave up 6 bases and J gave up 2 bases, with 11 bases separating them. The CDR3 covers 13 residues. The CDR3 loop reads CASSERDTYEQYF. The CDR3 region has the DNA TGTGCCAGCAGCGAAAGGGATACCTACGAGCAGTACTTC.

The gene calls are TRBV5-8 and TRBJ1-1; D is unclear. CDR1 SGHTS and CDR2 YDEGEE come from the germline V gene. The V gene lost 0 bases and the J gene lost 2 bases, with 8 bases spanning the gap. CDR3 size: 14 residues. CDR3 bases: TGTGCCAGCAGCTTGGCCGGTCCAAACACTGAAGCTTTCTTT. This gives the protein CASSLAGPNTEAFF.

The chain joins TRBV9 to TRBJ1-1; TRBD1 is a possible D gene (6 bases). CDR3 length: 17 residues. Between the trimmed V and J ends, which lost 5 bases and 0 bases, there was a span of 20 bases. The germline V gene has CDR1 SGDLS and CDR2 YYNGEE. CDR3 DNA sequence: TGTGCCAGCAGTCCTGCCTCAGGGGCCATGATGAACACTGAAGCTTTCTTT. Its translation is CASSPASGAMMNTEAFF.

CDR3 in amino acids: CASSFYTDTQYF. The CDR3 region has the DNA TGTGCCAGCAGTTTTTACACAGATACGCAGTATTTT. J is TRBJ2-3 and V is TRBV27; D gene unclear. CDR1 and CDR2 (germline): MNHEY, SMNVEV (reference sequence). The V and J ends lost 3 bases and 2 bases respectively, with 3 bases between them. This CDR3 has 12 amino acids.

The genes are TRBV5-8 and TRBJ2-7; D gene unclear. The CDR3 runs to 14 residues. The germline gives CDR1 SGHTS, CDR2 YDEGEE. Deletions cut 1 base from V and 0 bases from J, with 8 bases between. The CDR3 region has the DNA TGTGCCAGCAGCTTGTTGTGGGGCTCCTACGAGCAGTACTTC. Protein sequence: CASSLLWGSYEQYF.

This rearrangement joins TRBV30 to TRBJ2-7, with 9 bases matching TRBD1. V was clipped by 5 bases and J by 3 bases; unmatched bases: 5. The CDR3 runs 13 residues. Germline V gene sequence: CDR1 GTSNPN, CDR2 SVGIG (reference sequence). The CDR3 is CAWGRGQGYEQYF. The CDR3 coding sequence is TGTGCCTGGGGCCGGGGACAGGGCTACGAGCAGTACTTC.

This sequence joins TRBV2 and TRBJ1-2; D ambiguous. Trimming removed 4 bases from V and 4 bases from J, with 7 bases in between. Germline V gene lookup returns CDR1 SNHLY and CDR2 FYNNEI. The CDR3 extends over 12 amino acids. The CDR3 protein is CASSGQRYGYTF. The CDR3 DNA sequence: TGTGCCAGCAGTGGGCAGCGCTATGGCTACACCTTC.

CDR3 nucleotide sequence: TGTGCCAGCAGCCTGGACAGAAACAATGAGCAGTTCTTC. Protein: CASSLDRNNEQFF. V usage is TRBV5-6 and J usage is TRBJ2-1; weak D call: TRBD1 (6 bases). V lost 4 bases and J 5 bases, leaving 10 bases between the germline ends. Germline V CDR1 and CDR2: SGHDT, YYEEEE. The CDR3 loop spans 13 amino acids.

This rearrangement joins TRBV28 to TRBJ1-2; a possible D gene is TRBD1 (5 bases). V shed 5 bases and J shed 4 bases, with 14 bases lying between them. The CDR3 covers 14 residues. Germline V gives CDR1 MDHEN, CDR2 SYDVKM. For the CDR3, the DNA is TGTGCCAGCAGTCCCGACTTGAGGGGCTATGGCTACACCTTC. It yields the protein CASSPDLRGYGYTF.

This rearrangement joins TRBV30 to TRBJ1-1; tentative D call: TRBD1 (5 bases). The germline CDR1 and CDR2 sequences are GTSNPN and SVGIG (reference sequence). This CDR3 region has 13 residues. Trimming took off 3 bases at V and 1 base at J, with 9 bases between the two ends. CDR3 coding DNA: TGTGCCTGGAGGAGGGGCCAGAACACTGAAGCTTTCTTT. This encodes CAWRRGQNTEAFF.

The V gene is TRBV6-5, the J gene TRBJ1-1; tentative D call: TRBD1 (6 bases). The CDR3 sequence is 13 residues long. Trimming pared 5 bases from V and 5 bases from J, leaving 12 bases between. The germline CDR1 and CDR2 sequences are MNHEY and SVGAGI. The CDR3 region is CASSPPGQTEAFF. The CDR3 DNA sequence: TGTGCCAGCAGTCCCCCTGGACAGACTGAAGCTTTCTTT.

With respect to this clone: Other DNA sequences of this sample code for an identical CDR3. The chain has TRBV5-4 and TRBJ2-5, with 8 bases that match TRBD2. Per germline, CDR1 SGHNT and CDR2 YYREEE (reference sequence). This CDR3 comprises 14 residues. Trimming took 2 bases from V and 4 from J; bases not matched to a gene: 4. The CDR3 DNA is TGTGCCAGCAGCTTAGCGGGAGTAGGAGAGACCCAGTACTTC. Its protein is CASSLAGVGETQYF.

The V and J genes are TRBV5-6 and TRBJ2-5, with a weak D call TRBD2 (6 bases). CDR3 length: 14 amino acids. Trimming shortened V by 4 bases and J by 3 bases, and 13 bases separated the two germline ends. Germline V gene sequence: CDR1 SGHDT, CDR2 YYEEEE. The CDR3 DNA reads as TGTGCCAGCAGCCCATTGGGACTGAAAGAGACCCAGTACTTC. This translates into CASSPLGLKETQYF.

The rearrangement uses TRBV2 and TRBJ1-1; the D is unclear. V was pared by 5 bases and J by 4 bases, with 11 bases between. The CDR3 contains 13 residues. The germline CDR1 and CDR2 sequences are SNHLY and FYNNEI. The CDR3 bases are TGTGCCAGCAGTCAGTTTACAGCCACTGAAGCTTTCTTT. Translating it yields CASSQFTATEAFF.